These T cell receptor beta chains were read from a single sample in a study of blood T cells in healthy people across ages. MiXCR, applied by TCRdb to the 5' RACE reads, yields one record per CDR3 protein. The sample has 1.8 million or so distinct CDR3 sequences; about 39% are singletons. Sequenced material: blood. These TCRs come from a human donor in good health. CDR3s include the opening cysteine and the closing phenylalanine or tryptophan. D genes are given only for firm matches. Rows may omit the clone size; those that give it use once, few, many or a size class.

CDR3aa: CASSGGAKYF
CDR3nt: TGTGCCAGCAGTGGTGGGGCAAAGTACTTC
abundance: .
d_gene: .
j_gene: TRBJ2-7
v_gene: TRBV2

CDR3aa: CSVAAGTGLETQYF
CDR3nt: TGCAGCGTAGCTGCCGGGACAGGACTTGAGACCCAGTACTTC
abundance: few
d_gene: TRBD1
j_gene: TRBJ2-5
v_gene: TRBV29-1

CDR3aa: CASSLLSGAGSYNEQFF
CDR3nt: TGTGCCAGCAGCTTGTTGAGCGGGGCAGGCTCCTACAATGAGCAGTTCTTC
abundance: once
d_gene: TRBD2
j_gene: TRBJ2-1
v_gene: TRBV11-1

CDR3aa: CASNFRGNTEAFF
CDR3nt: TGTGCCAGCAATTTCAGGGGCAACACTGAAGCTTTCTTT
abundance: .
d_gene: .
j_gene: TRBJ1-1
v_gene: TRBV7-2

CDR3aa: CSARDQGTASYEQYF
CDR3nt: TGCAGTGCTAGAGATCAGGGGACTGCCTCCTACGAGCAGTACTTC
abundance: .
d_gene: .
j_gene: TRBJ2-7
v_gene: TRBV20-1

CDR3aa: CASSSFRAVGINYGYTF
CDR3nt: TGTGCCAGCAGCTCTTTCCGGGCCGTCGGGATAAACTATGGCTACACCTTC
abundance: .
d_gene: .
j_gene: TRBJ1-2
v_gene: TRBV7-9

CDR3aa: CASSHRDRAEKLFF
CDR3nt: TGTGCCAGCAGCCATAGGGACAGGGCTGAAAAACTGTTTTTT
abundance: .
d_gene: TRBD1
j_gene: TRBJ1-4
v_gene: TRBV11-2

CDR3aa: CASSPIVPRDTEAFF
CDR3nt: TGTGCCAGCTCACCCATCGTCCCCAGGGACACTGAAGCTTTCTTT
abundance: .
d_gene: .
j_gene: TRBJ1-1
v_gene: TRBV18

CDR3aa: CASSSTGLHTQYF
CDR3nt: TGTGCCAGCAGCTCCACAGGGTTGCATACCCAGTACTTC
abundance: .
d_gene: .
j_gene: TRBJ2-5
v_gene: TRBV7-2

CDR3aa: CACSLGTSGGLNEQFF
CDR3nt: TGCGCCTGCAGCTTAGGGACTAGCGGGGGGCTCAATGAGCAGTTCTTC
abundance: .
d_gene: TRBD2
j_gene: TRBJ2-1
v_gene: TRBV5-1

CDR3aa: CAIRWEESNEQFF
CDR3nt: TGTGCCATACGCTGGGAGGAGAGCAATGAGCAGTTCTTC
abundance: few
d_gene: .
j_gene: TRBJ2-1
v_gene: TRBV10-3

CDR3aa: CASSYSGGLPYQETQYF
CDR3nt: TGTGCCAGCAGTTACTCCGGTGGGCTTCCGTACCAAGAGACCCAGTACTTC
abundance: .
d_gene: .
j_gene: TRBJ2-5
v_gene: TRBV6-5